The following is a T cell receptor beta chain sequence with its context. The specificity of this receptor is unknown. Base quality data are lacking; no much larger clone is found one base away. The data were obtained in a study of T cell changes during pregnancy in multiple sclerosis (dated by TCRdb to between 2017 and 2020). For the study in its entirety: Changes in the T cell repertoire over the course of pregnancy were examined in this study in women with multiple sclerosis.

The germline V gene specifies MNHEY as CDR1 and SVGAGI as CDR2. The CDR3 covers 16 residues, taking in both the cysteine and the phenylalanine. Left in the record is the CDR3 DNA by itself, 48 bases read in frame from the first base. Trimmed from V: 1 base; trimmed from J: 6 bases; junction bases lacking a gene match: 7. The method behind the library was the immunoSEQ multiplex PCR assay. The source is immuneACCESS, and TCRdb retained only in-frame sequences with V and J called. Part of the clones is not carried over; for the studies checked, unresolved V genes explain less than half of this, and the remainder is unexplained. Present in this sample are tens of thousands of clones, 94% of which were seen just once. The leading ten clones occupy around 0.37% of the sample.

The chain joins TRBV6-5 to TRBJ2-1, and 9 junctional nucleotides match TRBD2. This clonotype was obtained from a female donor with multiple sclerosis, enrolled in a pregnancy study. The sequences come from CD4+ T cells from peripheral blood mononuclear cells, collected in the second trimester of pregnancy. The DNA sequence follows: TGTGCCAGCAGTTACTTGGCGGCTAGCGGGGTCAATGAGCAGTTCTTC. It codes for CASSYLAASGVNEQFF.